Sequencing of this TCR beta chain was carried out in a study of cytomegalovirus exposure and HLA in healthy donors. Study observations and caveats: Reports described diagnosis of cytomegalovirus status by the classifier as highly specific and sensitive.

The PCR was carried out with 60 Vbeta primers and 13 Jbeta primers. In the original analysis: An analysis performed later counted roughly 79 million unique TCR beta chains (approximately 11 million of them shared). Data came from immunoSEQ multiplex PCR; TCRdb stores just in-frame clones and leaves some out. D and trimming were read from the DNA, whereas the V and J calls and clone size are those reported in that table. The data contain some 89,000 clones, 78% of them seen just once; the ten biggest clones take up roughly 4.3%. This clone was counted a single time. What it binds is unknown. The receptor comes from a middle-aged woman in good health and CMV-seropositive. The sequenced sample consisted of PBMCs.

CDR3 in DNA: TGTGCCAGCAGTGGGGACAGGGGGCCGTACGAGCAGTACTTC. It codes for CASSGDRGPYEQYF. The V and J genes are TRBV6-1 and TRBJ2-5; TRBD1 agrees at 12 bases. The J call is in doubt because the DNA end fits TRBJ2-7 better. The CDR3 has 14 amino acids. Per germline, CDR1 MNHNS and CDR2 SASEGT.